This TCR beta chain was documented in a study of Tregs in tolerant kidney transplant recipients (dated by TCRdb to between 2018 and 2020). Looking at the study overall: TCRbeta sequencing was used in the study to identify donor-specific regulatory T cells before combined kidney and bone marrow transplantation, and the identified cells were then tracked after transplant. Several methods of expanding Tregs specific for an allogeneic donor were compared by TCRbeta repertoire sequencing in a few healthy controls. Broad study findings and their caveats: Biological reproducibility was not directly assessed, although technical replication error appeared to be minimal. The study was constrained by small patient numbers, and validation of the findings is required in larger populations and under other immunosuppression protocols. Expanding Tregs with activated donor B cells appeared to identify the most biologically relevant and donor-specific TCRbeta repertoire.

Unstimulated Tregs (CD4+CD25+CD127-), CD4+ non-Tregs (CD4+CD25-), CD4 and CD8 cells were FACS-sorted from thawed PBMCs. Healthy control blood came either as purchased buffy coats or from healthy volunteers. Healthy control blood was separated into PBMCs by Ficoll density gradient and cryopreserved, and patient PBMCs were collected both before and after transplant. The CDR3, from cysteine to phenylalanine, totals 16 residues. Only the CDR3 DNA is retained, 48 bases long and in frame from the first base. V and J lose 5 bases and 6 bases, and a span of 20 bases separates them. From a lookup of the germline V gene, CDR1 and CDR2 are SGHTA and FQGNSA. Remarks on this clone: Its cognate antigen has yet to be identified. No clone much larger than this one lies a single base away; base qualities are absent.

For TCRbeta CDR3 sequencing, genomic DNA was extracted from sorted cells using the QIAGEN DNeasy Blood and Tissue Kit. High-throughput TCRbeta CDR3 sequencing, which included PCR amplification with bias correction and internal controls, was done commercially through immunoSEQ. The original pipeline was this. Unique productive TCRbeta sequences were defined by CDR3 nucleotide sequence where primers matched, otherwise by CDR3 amino acid sequence with Vbeta and Jbeta genes. As a correction for sorting error, sequences shared between sorted populations at a frequency ratio of 2:1 or less were discarded, and the remaining shared sequences were assigned to the higher population. Sequences were defined as donor-reactive when expanded at least 5-fold in CFSE-low cells versus unstimulated cells and present at a frequency of at least 0.01% in CFSE-low cells. Jensen-Shannon divergence calculated on the top 100 TCRbeta sequences ranked by frequency was used to measure repertoire divergence. For samples with multiple sequencing runs, sorting error was corrected in each run separately before the runs were combined. Here the immuneACCESS table is served through TCRdb, limited to in-frame sequences with V and J called. Missing clones are a known gap in these copies; in checked studies unresolved V genes cover under half, and the rest lacks a known reason. V and J calls and clone size are as listed in that table; D and trimming were resolved from the DNA. This sample has 68,000 or so clones in its table, and 84% of those were observed once. In total, the top ten clones hold 3.5% to 5.5% of the sample.

This receptor was taken from a human donor in good health. Sequencing was carried out using CD4+ T cells from blood. The chain is made from TRBV7-2 and TRBJ2-1; the D gene could be TRBD1 or TRBD2, each one agreeing over 5 bases. The CDR3 reads as follows: CASSPTGTKSPNEQFF. The bases are TGTGCCAGCAGCCCAACCGGGACGAAGAGCCCCAATGAGCAGTTCTTC. With all but the CDR3 taken from the reference TRBV7-2 and TRBJ2-1 genes, the full variable domain is: GAGVSQSPSNKVTEKGKDVELRCDPISGHTALYWYRQSLGQGLEFLIYFQGNSAPDKSGLPSDRFSAERTGGSVSTLTIQRTQQEDSAVYLCASSPTGTKSPNEQFFGPGTRLTVL.